The clone carrying this TCR beta chain was found a few times. What it recognizes is unknown. This specimen comes from a study of T cell repertoires in cytomegalovirus infection. Via MiXCR, TCRdb re-called the reads, giving one row per CDR3 protein. The table includes hundreds of thousands of distinct CDR3 sequences, about two fifths detected once. Findings and caveats of the study: Accumulated public TCR beta family frequency recognized individuals carrying CMV together with the relevant HLA.

This sequence originates from a human donor in good health (CMV status not recorded). Some clones in this sample may be carry-over from other donors' samples. The sample in question was cultured PBMCs, obtained from culture after CMV antigen stimulation.

The DNA for the CDR3 is TGTGCCAGCACCGTCGGCAGGTGGAGCGGGGGGCTCGGTAGTGAGCAGTTCTTC. This encodes CASTVGRWSGGLGSEQFF. The rearrangement joins TRBV28 to TRBJ2-1; 9 bases are shared with TRBD2. CDR3 length: 18 residues. The J segment lost 9 bases and the V segment lost 7 bases, leaving 22 bases of the junction unmatched. Germline CDR1 and CDR2: MDHEN and SYDVKM.